The T cell receptor beta chain under discussion was sequenced for a study of regulatory dendritic cells for organ transplantation. Germline V lookup: CDR1 KGHSH, CDR2 LQKENI. This CDR3 has 17 residues. The V gene end was trimmed by 2 bases and the J gene end by 3 bases; junction bases not matched to a gene: 6. TCRdb's copy holds only in-frame clones and misses some; the assay was immunoSEQ multiplex PCR. Found here are 22,000 or so clones, 70% to 80% of them singletons; the top ten hold around 1%. The receptor was derived from a human donor in good health. Source material: memory CD4+ T cells from blood. The subset was: CD45RO+ memory T cells. The chain recombines TRBV18 with TRBJ2-2, with TRBD2 matching 10 bases. CDR3 sequence: CASSPVPSGGDTGELFF. The CDR3 nucleotides read TGTGCCAGCTCACCAGTCCCTAGCGGGGGAGACACCGGGGAGCTGTTTTTT.